Below are 26 T cell receptor beta chains sequenced from a single sample in a study of cytomegalovirus exposure and HLA in healthy donors. Use of 60 Vbeta and 13 Jbeta primers characterized the PCR. The repertoire was sequenced with immunoSEQ multiplex PCR; TCRdb's copy has only in-frame clones and lacks some. The sample shows around 130,000 clones, 50% to 80% of them seen only once. The sequenced material came from PBMCs. These receptors were obtained from a middle-aged woman in good health and CMV-seropositive.

There are a few counts of this clone. The chain links TRBV28 to TRBJ1-3; 8 bases are shared with TRBD1. J gave up 4 bases and V 5 bases, and 13 bases lay outside the gene matches. CDR3 length equals 17 residues. From germline, CDR1 is MDHEN and CDR2 SYDVKM. DNA of the CDR3: TGTGCCAGCAGTCGATACTCCTTGACAGGGGTCGGAAACACCATATATTTT. Translated, it gives CASSRYSLTGVGNTIYF.

This clone was seen a few times. The V gene is TRBV5-1, the J gene TRBJ1-1; 8 bases line up with TRBD1. Losses at the gene ends were 4 bases for V and 3 bases for J; bases not matched to a gene: 2. This CDR3 contains 13 residues. CDR1 and CDR2 (germline): SGHRS, YFSETQ. The CDR3 region has the DNA TGCGCCAGCAGCACGGGACAGGACACTGAAGCTTTCTTT. As protein: CASSTGQDTEAFF.

This sequence joins TRBV11-2 and TRBJ2-5; 10 bases are shared with TRBD1. V dropped 6 bases and J dropped 5; count of bases not matched to a gene: 6. Germline V CDR1 and CDR2: SGHAT, FQNNGV. The CDR3 runs to 14 residues. The CDR3 coding sequence is TGTGCCAGCAGGAGGGACAGGGGCGGGGAGACCCAGTACTTC. Residues: CASRRDRGGETQYF.

The J gene is TRBJ2-3, the V gene TRBV5-6, with D tentatively TRBD1 (7 bases). CDR3 size: 15 residues. Trimming removed 2 bases at V and 5 bases at J, with 15 bases between. Looked up from germline, CDR1 is SGHDT and CDR2 is YYEEEE. CDR3 protein: CASSLFTGDLDTQYF. CDR3 in DNA: TGTGCCAGCAGCTTATTTACAGGGGACTTAGATACGCAGTATTTT.

The V call is TRBV2, the J call TRBJ2-1; 7 bases are a match to TRBD2. CDR1 and CDR2 from the germline V gene are SNHLY and FYNNEI. The CDR3 runs to 15 residues. The junction had 9 bases not matched to a gene; V was cut back by 4 bases and J by 6 bases. CDR3 residues: CASSVFFWEGNEQFF. For the CDR3, the DNA is TGTGCCAGCAGTGTGTTCTTCTGGGAGGGCAATGAGCAGTTCTTC.

The rearrangement links TRBV6-5 to TRBJ2-3; 10 bases are shared with TRBD1. V dropped 4 bases and J dropped 5; count of bases not matched to a gene: 6. The germline gives CDR1 MNHEY, CDR2 SVGAGI. The CDR3 runs to 15 residues. The CDR3: CASSFRDRGLDTQYF. The CDR3 bases are TGTGCCAGCAGTTTCCGGGACAGGGGATTAGATACGCAGTATTTT.

The chain joins TRBV2 to TRBJ2-7; 7 bases agree with TRBD1. The length of the CDR3 is 16 residues. The germline V gene encodes CDR1 SNHLY and CDR2 FYNNEI. Losses at the gene ends were 5 bases for V and 3 bases for J; bases not matched to a gene: 13. As DNA, the CDR3 is TGTGCCAGCAGTCCCGACAGAGGGGGCACCCGCTACGAGCAGTACTTC. Protein sequence: CASSPDRGGTRYEQYF.

In its sample, this clone was seen once. The chain recombines TRBV30 with TRBJ2-3; D may be TRBD2 (5 bases). Germline-derived CDR1 and CDR2 are GTSNPN and SVGIG (reference sequence). V gave up 4 bases and J gave up 5 bases, with 13 bases separating them. The CDR3 contains 13 residues. This CDR3 is CAWTGGFGDTQYF. The CDR3 coding sequence is TGTGCCTGGACAGGAGGTTTCGGAGATACGCAGTATTTT.

The rearrangement uses TRBV6-5 and TRBJ1-1; D is uncertain. Trimming pared 0 bases from V and 1 base from J, leaving 3 bases between. CDR1 MNHEY and CDR2 SVGAGI come from the germline V gene. CDR3 length: 13 amino acids. The CDR3 loop is CASSYSRNTEAFF. CDR3 DNA: TGTGCCAGCAGTTACTCGAGGAACACTGAAGCTTTCTTT.

This rearrangement joins TRBV5-6 to TRBJ2-7; no reliable D call. Germline values: CDR1 SGHDT, CDR2 YYEEEE. The CDR3 runs 13 residues. V lost 4 bases and J 3 bases, leaving 11 bases between the germline ends. The CDR3 is CASSPVSRYEQYF. The CDR3 nucleotides read TGTGCCAGCAGCCCAGTGTCTCGCTACGAGCAGTACTTC. The variable domain in full, with the rest retrieved from reference TRBV5-6 and TRBJ2-7, is DAGVTQSPTHLIKTRGQQVTLRCSPKSGHDTVSWYQQALGQGPQFIFQYYEEEERQRGNFPDRFSGHQFPNYSSELNVNALLLGDSALYLCASSPVSRYEQYFGPGTRLTVT.

This chain uses TRBV7-9 with TRBJ2-1; 8 bases map to TRBD2. Germline assignment: CDR1 SEHNR and CDR2 FQNEAQ (reference sequence). The CDR3 has 15 amino acids. V was pared by 1 base and J by 7 bases, with 6 bases of the junction left unmatched. Here the CDR3 reads CASSLGAGGGNEQFF. In DNA, the CDR3 is TGTGCCAGCAGCTTAGGGGCGGGGGGAGGTAATGAGCAGTTCTTC.

The rearrangement uses TRBV28 and TRBJ2-3; the D gene is possibly TRBD2 (5 bases). The CDR3 consists of 15 residues. The germline CDR1 and CDR2 sequences are MDHEN and SYDVKM. V lost 6 bases and J 3 bases, leaving 16 bases between the germline ends. CDR3 in DNA: TGTGCCAGCAGCCTCCCGGGGTGGGGTACAGATACGCAGTATTTT. Its translation: CASSLPGWGTDTQYF.

This clone was seen more than once but under ten times. J is TRBJ1-2 and V is TRBV15; 11 bases align to TRBD1. This CDR3 region has 15 residues. Trimming cost V 3 bases and J 4 bases; bases outside gene matches: 4. CDR1 LNHNV and CDR2 YYDKDF come from the germline V gene (reference sequence). This chain's CDR3 is CATSRGGQGAYGYTF. The CDR3 bases are TGTGCCACCAGCAGGGGAGGACAGGGGGCCTATGGCTACACCTTC.

The chain carries TRBV29-1 and TRBJ2-1; the match to TRBD2 covers 14 bases. Germline V gene lookup returns CDR1 SQVTM and CDR2 ANQGSEA. The CDR3 is 16 amino acids. V dropped 4 bases and J dropped 7; count of bases not matched to a gene: 9. CDR3 sequence reads: CSVVTSGRARLNEQFF. The CDR3 DNA reads as TGCAGCGTTGTGACTAGCGGGAGGGCCAGGTTGAATGAGCAGTTCTTC.

This clone has just a few counts. The chain has TRBV5-1 and TRBJ1-2, with TRBD1 as a possible D gene (5 bases). The CDR3 loop spans 13 amino acids. V was shortened by 4 bases and J by 8 bases, with 15 bases between the two germline ends. Germline CDR1 is SGHRS and CDR2 is YFSETQ. The CDR3 region is CASSVERGGGYTF. As DNA, the CDR3 is TGCGCCAGCAGCGTCGAAAGGGGCGGCGGCTACACCTTC.

The chain uses TRBV19 and TRBJ2-7, with D maybe TRBD2 (6 bases). V was shortened by 7 bases and J by 4 bases, with 11 bases between the two germline ends. Germline loops: CDR1 LNHDA, CDR2 SQIVND (reference sequence). This CDR3 region has 12 residues. The CDR3 DNA reads as TGTGCCAGTAATAATGGGGGGTACGAGCAGTACTTC. It translates to CASNNGGYEQYF.

V and J are TRBV11-2 and TRBJ2-5, with 9 bases identical to TRBD2. V dropped 2 bases and J dropped 4; count of bases not matched to a gene: 11. The CDR3 is 17 residues long. Germline V gene data show CDR1 as SGHAT and CDR2 as FQNNGV. CDR3 coding DNA: TGTGCCAGCAGCTTATGGTCGGTAGCGGGGGCGGGAGAGACCCAGTACTTC. Encoded protein: CASSLWSVAGAGETQYF.

The J gene is TRBJ1-1, the V gene TRBV27; 7 bases are shared with TRBD1. V was pared by 7 bases and J by 0 bases, with 8 bases of the junction left unmatched. Germline V gene lookup returns CDR1 MNHEY and CDR2 SMNVEV (reference sequence). The CDR3 sequence is 15 residues long. The CDR3 region is CASNEGAGMNTEAFF. Here the CDR3 DNA reads TGTGCCAGCAATGAGGGGGCTGGGATGAACACTGAAGCTTTCTTT.

This clone turned up a few times. The chain couples TRBV19 to TRBJ2-1; 9 bases align to TRBD2. V was clipped by 4 bases and J by 15 bases; unmatched bases: 10. Germline V gene data show CDR1 as LNHDA and CDR2 as SQIVND (reference sequence). The CDR3 consists of 13 residues. CDR3 sequence reads: CASSTSGTSSRFF. DNA for the CDR3: TGTGCCAGTAGTACCTCCGGGACTAGCTCTCGGTTCTTC.

V gene TRBV5-1 combines with J gene TRBJ2-5; the D gene is possibly TRBD1 (6 bases). Germline V gene sequence: CDR1 SGHRS, CDR2 YFSETQ. The V and J ends lost 0 bases and 5 bases respectively, with 14 bases between them. The length of the CDR3 is 15 residues. Here the CDR3 reads CASSLAQGMAETQYF. The CDR3 coding sequence is TGCGCCAGCAGCTTGGCACAGGGTATGGCGGAGACCCAGTACTTC.

This clone came up a few times. The chain joins TRBV2 to TRBJ1-5, with 8 positions matching TRBD1. CDR1 and CDR2 (germline): SNHLY, FYNNEI. This CDR3 has 14 amino acids. The ends lost 5 bases at V and 7 bases at J; junction bases unmatched: 7. CDR3 DNA sequence: TGTGCCAGCAGTCAACAGGGGGGAGGACAGCCCCAGCATTTT. This encodes CASSQQGGGQPQHF. The complete variable domain, with remaining parts taken from reference TRBV2 and TRBJ1-5, reads EPEVTQTPSHQVTQMGQEVILRCVPISNHLYFYWYRQILGQKVEFLVSFYNNEISEKSEIFDDQFSVERPDGSNFTLKIRSTKLEDSAMYFCASSQQGGGQPQHFGDGTRLSIL.

V is TRBV25-1 and J is TRBJ2-7, with D tentatively TRBD1 (5 bases). The CDR3 runs to 13 residues. Germline V lookup: CDR1 MGHDK, CDR2 SYGVNS. Trimming removed 7 bases at V and 1 base at J, with 11 bases between. The CDR3 loop is CASKGPGSYEQYF. In nucleotides, the CDR3 is TGTGCCAGCAAGGGGCCAGGGTCCTACGAGCAGTACTTC.

The chain recombines TRBV18 with TRBJ1-1; D ambiguous. CDR3 length: 12 residues. Deletions cut 4 bases from V and 10 bases from J, with 13 bases between. Germline CDR1 reads KGHSH; CDR2 reads LQKENI. The CDR3 region is CASSLLDRRAFF. In nucleotides, the CDR3 is TGTGCCAGCTCACTTCTAGACCGTCGAGCTTTCTTT.

This clone was counted only a few times. V gene TRBV5-1 combines with J gene TRBJ2-2, with D perhaps matching TRBD1 (5 bases). In germline, CDR1 is SGHRS, CDR2 YFSETQ. The CDR3 is 14 residues long. The germline V and J ends were trimmed by 0 bases and 5 bases, with 8 bases remaining between them. The CDR3 sequence: CASSLDRPTGELFF. The DNA for the CDR3 is TGCGCCAGCAGCTTGGACAGGCCTACCGGGGAGCTGTTTTTT.

The rearrangement links TRBV27 to TRBJ2-3; 11 bases map to TRBD2. Germline CDR1 reads MNHEY; CDR2 reads SMNVEV (reference sequence). This CDR3 region has 14 residues. The trim removed 7 bases at V and 2 bases at J, leaving 2 bases unmatched. This CDR3 is CASMGLADTDTQYF. For the CDR3, the DNA is TGTGCCAGCATGGGACTAGCGGACACAGATACGCAGTATTTT.

DNA of the CDR3: TGTGCCAGCAGGGGCAGGGGCAATCAGCCCCAGCATTTT. This translates into CASRGRGNQPQHF. The chain employs TRBV2 and TRBJ1-5, with D perhaps matching TRBD1 (5 bases). The V gene lost 6 bases and the J gene lost 2 bases, with 8 bases spanning the gap. This CDR3 contains 13 residues. Germline V gene sequence: CDR1 SNHLY, CDR2 FYNNEI.